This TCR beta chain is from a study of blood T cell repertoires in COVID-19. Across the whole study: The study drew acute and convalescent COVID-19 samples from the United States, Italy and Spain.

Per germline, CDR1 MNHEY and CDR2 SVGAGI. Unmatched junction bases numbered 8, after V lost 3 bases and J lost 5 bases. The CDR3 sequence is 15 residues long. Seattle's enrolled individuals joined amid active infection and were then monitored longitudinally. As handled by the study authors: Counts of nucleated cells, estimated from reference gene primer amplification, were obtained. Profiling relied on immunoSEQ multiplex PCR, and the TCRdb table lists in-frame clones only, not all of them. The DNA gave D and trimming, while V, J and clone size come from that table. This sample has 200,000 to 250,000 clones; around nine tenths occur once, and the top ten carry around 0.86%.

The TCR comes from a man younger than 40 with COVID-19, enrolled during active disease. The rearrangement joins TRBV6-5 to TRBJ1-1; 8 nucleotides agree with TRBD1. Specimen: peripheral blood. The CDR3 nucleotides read TGTGCCAGCAGTTATTACACAGGGGGGAAAACTGAAGCTTTCTTT. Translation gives CASSYYTGGKTEAFF.